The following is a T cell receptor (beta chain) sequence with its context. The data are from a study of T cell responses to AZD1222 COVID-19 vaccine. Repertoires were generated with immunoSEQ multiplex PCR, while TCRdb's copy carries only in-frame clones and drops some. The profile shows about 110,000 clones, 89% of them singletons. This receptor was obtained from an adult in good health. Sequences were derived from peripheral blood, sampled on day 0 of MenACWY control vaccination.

CDR3 protein: CAWSRVTEAFF. The CDR3 region has the DNA TGTGCCTGGAGTAGAGTAACTGAAGCTTTCTTT. The chain has TRBV30 and TRBJ1-1, with no clear D. There are 11 residues in the CDR3. Germline assignment: CDR1 GTSNPN and CDR2 SVGIG (reference sequence). Trimming left V 2 bases short and J 5 bases short, with 6 bases between.